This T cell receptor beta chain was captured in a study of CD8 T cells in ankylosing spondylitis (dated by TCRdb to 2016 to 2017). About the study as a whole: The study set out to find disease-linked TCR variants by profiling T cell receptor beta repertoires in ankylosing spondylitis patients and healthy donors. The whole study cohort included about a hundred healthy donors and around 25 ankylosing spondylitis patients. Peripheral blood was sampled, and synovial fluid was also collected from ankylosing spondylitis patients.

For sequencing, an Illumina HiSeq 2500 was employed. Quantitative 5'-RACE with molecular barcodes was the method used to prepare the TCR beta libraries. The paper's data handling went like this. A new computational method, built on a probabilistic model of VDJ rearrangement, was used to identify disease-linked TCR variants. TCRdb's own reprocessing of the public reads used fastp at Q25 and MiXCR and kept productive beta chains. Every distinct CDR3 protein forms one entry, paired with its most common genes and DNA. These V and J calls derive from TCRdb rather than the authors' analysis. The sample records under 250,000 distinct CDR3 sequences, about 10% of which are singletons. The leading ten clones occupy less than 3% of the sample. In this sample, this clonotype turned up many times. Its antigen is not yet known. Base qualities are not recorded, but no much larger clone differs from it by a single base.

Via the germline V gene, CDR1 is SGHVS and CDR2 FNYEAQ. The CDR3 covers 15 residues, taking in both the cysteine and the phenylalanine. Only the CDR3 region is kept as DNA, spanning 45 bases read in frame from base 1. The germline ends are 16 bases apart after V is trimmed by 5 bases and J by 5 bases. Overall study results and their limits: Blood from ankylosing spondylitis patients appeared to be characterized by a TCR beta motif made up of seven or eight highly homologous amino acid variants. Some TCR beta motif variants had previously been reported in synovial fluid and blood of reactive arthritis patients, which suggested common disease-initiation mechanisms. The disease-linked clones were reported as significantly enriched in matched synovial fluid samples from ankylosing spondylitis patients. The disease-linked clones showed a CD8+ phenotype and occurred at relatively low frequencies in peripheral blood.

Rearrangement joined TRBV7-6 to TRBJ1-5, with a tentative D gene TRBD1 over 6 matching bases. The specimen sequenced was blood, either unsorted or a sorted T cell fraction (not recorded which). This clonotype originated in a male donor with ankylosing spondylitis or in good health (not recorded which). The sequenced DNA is TGTGCCAGCAGCGCCCTGGCAGGGGAGGATCAGCCCCAGCATTTT. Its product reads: CASSALAGEDQPQHF. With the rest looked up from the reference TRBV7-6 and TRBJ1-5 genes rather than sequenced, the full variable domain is GAGVSQSPRYKVTKRGQDVALRCDPISGHVSLYWYRQALGQGPEFLTYFNYEAQQDKSGLPNDRFSAERPEGSISTLTIQRTEQRDSAMYRCASSALAGEDQPQHFGDGTRLSIL.